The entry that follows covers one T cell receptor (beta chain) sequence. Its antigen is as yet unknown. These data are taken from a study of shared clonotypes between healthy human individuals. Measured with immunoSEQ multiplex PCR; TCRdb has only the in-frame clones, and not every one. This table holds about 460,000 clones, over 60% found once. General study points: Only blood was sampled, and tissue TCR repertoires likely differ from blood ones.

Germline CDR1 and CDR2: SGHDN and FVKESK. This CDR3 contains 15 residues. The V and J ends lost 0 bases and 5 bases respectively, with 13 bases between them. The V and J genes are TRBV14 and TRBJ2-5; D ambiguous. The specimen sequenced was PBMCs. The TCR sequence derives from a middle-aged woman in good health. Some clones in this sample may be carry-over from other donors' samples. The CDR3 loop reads CASSQESYSRETQYF. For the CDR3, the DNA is TGTGCCAGCAGCCAAGAATCTTACTCTCGGGAGACCCAGTACTTC.